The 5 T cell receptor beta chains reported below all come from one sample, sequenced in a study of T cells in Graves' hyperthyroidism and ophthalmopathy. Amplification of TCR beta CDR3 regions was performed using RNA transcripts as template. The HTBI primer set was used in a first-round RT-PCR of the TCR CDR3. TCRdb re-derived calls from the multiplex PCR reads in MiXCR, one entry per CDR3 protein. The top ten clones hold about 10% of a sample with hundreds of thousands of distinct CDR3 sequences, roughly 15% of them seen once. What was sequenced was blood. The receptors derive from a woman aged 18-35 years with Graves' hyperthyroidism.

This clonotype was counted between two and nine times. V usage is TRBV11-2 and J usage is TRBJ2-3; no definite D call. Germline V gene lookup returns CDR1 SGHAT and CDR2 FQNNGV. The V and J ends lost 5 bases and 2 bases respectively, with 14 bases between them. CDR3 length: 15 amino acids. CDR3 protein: CASSSPAYSTDTQYF. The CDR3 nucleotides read TGTGCCAGCAGCAGCCCGGCCTACTCCACAGATACGCAGTATTTT. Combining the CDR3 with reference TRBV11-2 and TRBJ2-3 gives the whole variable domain EAGVAQSPRYKIIEKRQSVAFWCNPISGHATLYWYQQILGQGPKLLIQFQNNGVVDDSQLPKDRFSAERLKGVDSTLKIQPAKLEDSAVYLCASSSPAYSTDTQYFGPGTRLTVL.

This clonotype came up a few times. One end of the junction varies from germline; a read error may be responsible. DNA for the CDR3: TGTGCCAGCAGTTTACGCGTTAACACCGGGGGGCTGTTTTTT. This gives the protein CASSLRVNTGGLFF. V usage is TRBV28 and J usage is TRBJ2-2; the D gene is possibly TRBD2 (6 bases). CDR1 and CDR2 from the germline V gene are MDHEN and SYDVKM. The CDR3 covers 14 residues.

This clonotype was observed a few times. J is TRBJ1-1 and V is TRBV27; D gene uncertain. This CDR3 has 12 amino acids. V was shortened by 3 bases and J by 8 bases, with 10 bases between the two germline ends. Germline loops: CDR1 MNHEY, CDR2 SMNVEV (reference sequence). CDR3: CASSFGGREAFF. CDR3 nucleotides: TGTGCCAGCAGTTTCGGAGGTCGAGAAGCTTTCTTT.

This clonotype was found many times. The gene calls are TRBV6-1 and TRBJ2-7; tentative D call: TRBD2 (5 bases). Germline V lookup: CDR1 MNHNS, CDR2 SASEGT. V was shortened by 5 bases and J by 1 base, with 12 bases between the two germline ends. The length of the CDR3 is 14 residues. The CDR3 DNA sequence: TGTGCCAGCAGTTATTATCGGGGATCCTACGAGCAGTACTTC. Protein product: CASSYYRGSYEQYF.

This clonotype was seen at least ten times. The CDR3 bases are TGTGCCAGCAGCACTAGACCCCCGGGACAGACTACCTCCTACGAGCAGTACTTC. It codes for CASSTRPPGQTTSYEQYF. This chain uses TRBV13 with TRBJ2-7, with 7 nucleotides matching TRBD1. Germline lookup yields CDR1 PRHDT and CDR2 FYEKMQ (reference sequence). This CDR3 comprises 18 residues. Trimming took 5 bases from V and 0 from J; bases not matched to a gene: 16.